The 23 T cell receptor beta chains below come from one sample, sequenced in a study of liver allograft versus peripheral blood T cells. Overall study: In transplanted livers, T cell receptor repertoires were compared with those found in the recipients' peripheral blood.

TCRdb re-analysed the reads in MiXCR, keeping a single row per CDR3 protein. Among roughly 15,000 distinct CDR3 sequences listed, roughly 20% were seen once. Receptors were obtained from a human patient who had a liver transplant. Certain T cells may be donor cells from the graft.

A few counts support this clonotype. The chain couples TRBV10-3 to TRBJ2-7; 10 bases are a match to TRBD1. With 2 bases clipped from V and 2 bases from J, the junction kept 6 bases outside the gene matches. The germline V gene has CDR1 ENHRY and CDR2 SYGVKD. The CDR3 totals 16 residues. The CDR3 nucleotides are TGTGCCATCAGTGAGCCCGGACAGGGGGGGACCTACGAGCAGTACTTC. Protein: CAISEPGQGGTYEQYF.

V is TRBV19 and J is TRBJ2-5; possible D gene TRBD1, 5 bases. The germline gives CDR1 LNHDA, CDR2 SQIVND (reference sequence). CDR3 length: 11 residues. The V gene lost 10 bases and the J gene lost 7 bases, with 13 bases spanning the gap. CDR3 amino acids: CATKGAGTQYF. In DNA, the CDR3 is TGTGCCACCAAAGGGGCCGGGACCCAGTACTTC.

This chain uses TRBV12-3 or TRBV12-4 with TRBJ1-2; weak D call: TRBD1 (5 bases). Deletions cut 3 bases from V and 8 bases from J, with 10 bases between. There are 12 residues in the CDR3. CDR3 loop: CASSFPGRGYTF. CDR3 DNA: TGTGCCAGCAGTTTCCCGGGGCGGGGCTACACCTTC.

The chain links TRBV9 to TRBJ1-6, with D perhaps matching TRBD1 (6 bases). Looked up from germline, CDR1 is SGDLS and CDR2 is YYNGEE. Trimming pared 5 bases from V and 7 bases from J, leaving 13 bases between. CDR3 length: 14 amino acids. The CDR3 spells CASRPGHLNSPLHF. CDR3 sequence (DNA): TGTGCCAGCAGACCGGGACACCTGAATTCACCCCTCCACTTT.

This clonotype counts as medium-sized (0.01 to 0.1%). The gene calls are TRBV19 and TRBJ1-1, with 7 nucleotides matching TRBD1. V shed 6 bases, J shed 10 bases, and the junction held 11 bases outside the gene matches. CDR1 and CDR2 from the germline V gene are LNHDA and SQIVND (reference sequence). The CDR3 has 13 residues. In DNA form, the CDR3 reads TGTGCCAGTAGCGAGACAGGGAGTATTTCAGCTTTCTTT. It codes for CASSETGSISAFF.

In its sample, this clonotype is medium-sized (0.01 to 0.1%). This chain links TRBV18 with TRBJ1-4; a weak D match, TRBD1 (6 bases). Between the trimmed V and J ends, which lost 5 bases and 4 bases, there was a span of 14 bases. The CDR3 is made up of 15 amino acids. Germline V gene sequence: CDR1 KGHSH, CDR2 LQKENI. This chain's CDR3 is CASSSQGGGNEKLFF. For the CDR3, the DNA is TGTGCCAGCTCATCACAGGGTGGCGGTAATGAAAAACTGTTTTTT.

CDR3 loop: CASSTGTGLYEKLFF. The CDR3 DNA sequence: TGTGCCAGCAGCACCGGGACAGGGTTATACGAAAAACTGTTTTTT. The chain links TRBV7-9 to TRBJ1-4, with 9 nucleotides matching TRBD1. V was clipped by 5 bases and J by 8 bases; unmatched bases: 9. This CDR3 is 15 amino acids long. Looked up from germline, CDR1 is SEHNR and CDR2 is FQNEAQ (reference sequence).

The chain carries TRBV5-1 and TRBJ1-2; no firm D call. The CDR3 loop spans 14 amino acids. CDR1 SGHRS and CDR2 YFSETQ come from the germline V gene. Trimming left V 4 bases short and J 0 bases short, with 10 bases between. The CDR3 nucleotides read TGCGCCAGCAGCCCGATTGGACCTAACTATGGCTACACCTTC. Its translation is CASSPIGPNYGYTF.

V and J are TRBV29-1 and TRBJ1-2; unclear D gene. V lost 5 bases and J 2 bases, leaving 6 bases between the germline ends. The germline V gene has CDR1 SQVTM and CDR2 ANQGSEA. The CDR3 covers 11 residues. CDR3 in amino acids: CSVPKNYGYTF. The CDR3 DNA reads as TGCAGCGTTCCGAAAAACTATGGCTACACCTTC.

The chain is built from TRBV30 and TRBJ2-2; no clear D gene. The CDR3 has 13 amino acids. The germline V gene encodes CDR1 GTSNPN and CDR2 SVGIG (reference sequence). V lost 5 bases and J 6 bases, leaving 13 bases between the germline ends. In DNA form, the CDR3 reads TGTGCCTGGGCCCCGGCGATCGCCGGGGAGCTGTTTTTT. Translation: CAWAPAIAGELFF.

This clonotype is judged medium-sized. CDR3 DNA: TGTGCCAGCAGTGAAGGTCGGGTCGGGGAGCTGTTTTTT. Its translation is CASSEGRVGELFF. This chain uses TRBV6-1 with TRBJ2-2; no definite D call. The V end was cut by 1 base, the J end by 7 bases, with 7 bases between. The CDR3 has 13 amino acids. Germline V gene data show CDR1 as MNHNS and CDR2 as SASEGT.

The CDR3 DNA reads as TGTGCCAGCAGTCGGGGACGGAATTCACCCCTCCACTTT. Translation: CASSRGRNSPLHF. The rearrangement joins TRBV12-3 or TRBV12-4 to TRBJ1-6, with D possibly TRBD1 on 5 matching bases. V was shortened by 5 bases and J by 7 bases, with 9 bases between the two germline ends. This CDR3 has 13 amino acids.

CDR3 in amino acids: CAIRGQGDNYGYTF. The CDR3 DNA sequence: TGTGCCATCAGAGGACAGGGGGATAACTATGGCTACACCTTC. The chain links TRBV10-3 to TRBJ1-2; the match to TRBD1 covers 10 bases. Germline values: CDR1 ENHRY, CDR2 SYGVKD. The J segment lost 1 base and the V segment lost 6 bases, leaving 2 bases of the junction unmatched. The CDR3 extends over 14 amino acids.

This clonotype was detected once. V usage is TRBV6-5 and J usage is TRBJ1-4; tentative D call: TRBD1 (6 bases). Germline V gene sequence: CDR1 MNHEY, CDR2 SVGAGI. The CDR3 contains 15 residues. Trimming took 5 bases from V and 0 from J, leaving 10 bases between them. CDR3 in DNA: TGTGCCAGCAGTCCTTGGACAGCAACTAATGAAAAACTGTTTTTT. Amino acids: CASSPWTATNEKLFF.

The table lists this clonotype with many counts. The chain uses TRBV6-1 and TRBJ1-1; TRBD1 agrees at 7 bases. CDR3 size: 14 residues. Unmatched junction bases numbered 4, after V lost 6 bases and J lost 0 bases. Germline loops: CDR1 MNHNS, CDR2 SASEGT. CDR3 in amino acids: CASRGQLMNTEAFF. The DNA for the CDR3 is TGTGCCAGCAGGGGACAGCTCATGAACACTGAAGCTTTCTTT.

This clonotype came up many times. V gene TRBV6-2 or TRBV6-3 combines with J gene TRBJ2-1; D is unclear. Looked up from germline, CDR1 is MNHEY and CDR2 is SVGEGT. V lost 5 bases to trimming and J lost 8 bases, with 10 bases between them. CDR3 size: 12 residues. The CDR3 DNA is TGTGCCAGCAGTCAAATTAGGCATGAGCAGTTCTTC. Its translation is CASSQIRHEQFF.

In this sample, this clonotype turned up many times. The rearrangement links TRBV29-1 to TRBJ1-4; D gene ambiguous. Germline CDR1 SQVTM, CDR2 ANQGSEA. There are 13 residues in the CDR3. Trimming left V 4 bases short and J 8 bases short, with 14 bases between. The CDR3 protein is CSVGGPSEEKLFF. DNA for the CDR3: TGCAGCGTTGGAGGGCCGAGTGAGGAAAAACTGTTTTTT. The full variable domain, completed using reference TRBV29-1 and TRBJ1-4, is SAVISQKPSRDICQRGTSLTIQCQVDSQVTMMFWYRQQPGQSLTLIATANQGSEATYESGFVIDKFPISRPNLTFSTLTVSNMSPEDSSIYLCSVGGPSEEKLFFGSGTQLSVL.

The CDR3 loop reads CASSLGRPREKLFF. In DNA, the CDR3 is TGTGCCAGCAGCTTGGGACGGCCTAGGGAAAAACTGTTTTTT. This rearrangement joins TRBV7-9 to TRBJ1-4; TRBD1 is a possible D gene (5 bases). Germline V gene lookup returns CDR1 SEHNR and CDR2 FQNEAQ (reference sequence). The ends were cut back, 3 bases at V and 8 bases at J, with 13 bases in the middle. The CDR3 has 14 residues. Together with reference TRBV7-9 and TRBJ1-4, the CDR3 gives the full variable domain: DTGVSQNPRHKITKRGQNVTFRCDPISEHNRLYWYRQTLGQGPEFLTYFQNEAQLEKSRLLSDRFSAERPKGSFSTLEIQRTEQGDSAMYLCASSLGRPREKLFFGSGTQLSVL.

CDR3 DNA: TGCAGTGCTAGACCCCGGGGGGGGAAGAGCTCCTATAATTCACCCCTCCACTTT. Encoded protein: CSARPRGGKSSYNSPLHF. The chain uses TRBV20-1 and TRBJ1-6; possibly TRBD1 for D (5 bases). V shed 2 bases and J shed 0 bases, with 17 bases lying between them. Germline V gene lookup returns CDR1 DFQATT and CDR2 SNEGSKA (reference sequence). This CDR3 is 18 amino acids long.

In this sample, this clonotype is medium-sized. The rearrangement uses TRBV6-6 and TRBJ2-7, with a possible D match to TRBD1 (5 bases). The V gene's germline CDR1 is MNHNY and CDR2 SVGAGI (reference sequence). V was clipped by 2 bases and J by 0 bases, with 14 bases between them. The CDR3 extends over 16 amino acids. CDR3 bases: TGTGCCAGCAGTTACCCCCAGGGCCGGACCTCCTACGAGCAGTACTTC. It yields the protein CASSYPQGRTSYEQYF.

The chain uses TRBV12-3 or TRBV12-4 and TRBJ1-1; D is undetermined. The CDR3 spans 11 residues. V dropped 4 bases and J dropped 7 bases, with 7 bases sitting between them. CDR3 loop: CASSSHIEAFF. The CDR3 DNA follows: TGTGCCAGCAGTTCACATATTGAAGCTTTCTTT.

Only a few counts were recorded for this clonotype. This chain uses TRBV27 with TRBJ1-1; 7 bases are a match to TRBD1. The CDR3 is 14 residues long. Unmatched junction bases numbered 6, after V lost 3 bases and J lost 5 bases. Germline loops: CDR1 MNHEY, CDR2 SMNVEV (reference sequence). CDR3 nucleotides: TGTGCCAGCAGTTTGGGGGGACAGATGACTGAAGCTTTCTTT. It yields the protein CASSLGGQMTEAFF.

This clonotype is labeled medium-sized (0.01 to 0.1%). This sequence joins TRBV6-1 and TRBJ1-4; 7 bases are a match to TRBD1. V lost 4 bases, J lost 8 bases, and 10 bases stayed unmatched. This CDR3 region has 15 residues. CDR1 and CDR2 from the germline V gene are MNHNS and SASEGT. The CDR3 sequence: CASSGWDSGREKLFF. The CDR3 DNA sequence: TGTGCCAGCAGTGGATGGGACAGCGGGCGGGAAAAACTGTTTTTT.